This T cell receptor beta chain was sequenced in a study of neoadjuvant nivolumab and ipilimumab in lung cancer. The study, taken as a whole, reports: TCR clonality did not significantly correlate with pathologic tumor regression. From pretherapy to surgery, tumor richness and clonality rose with dual therapy. Compared with tumor-adjacent uninvolved lung, resected tumors showed greater richness and clonality. Blood richness before therapy tracked richness in tumors resected after neoadjuvant therapy.

This CDR3 has 15 amino acids. Germline V CDR1 and CDR2: SGHNT, YYREEE (reference sequence). V trimming: 3 bases; J trimming: 4 bases; junction bases outside the gene matches: 7. Clones were sequenced by immunoSEQ multiplex PCR, and TCRdb holds only the in-frame ones, with some missing. The profile covers 9,100 or so clones, with approximately 80% appearing a single time and 3.2% taken by the ten largest. A note on this clone: Its target is unknown.

This clonotype originated in an adult with non-small cell lung cancer. The sample in question was tumor tissue, obtained after neoadjuvant nivolumab, alone or with ipilimumab, at or shortly before surgery. This chain links TRBV5-4 with TRBJ1-1; 9 bases fit TRBD1. The CDR3 DNA reads as TGTGCCAGCAGCTCGGCGGACAGGGGAAGCACTGAAGCTTTCTTT. This translates into CASSSADRGSTEAFF.